Below, one T cell receptor beta chain is given with its context. The CDR3 covers 11 residues. Germline V gene lookup returns CDR1 SQVTM and CDR2 ANQGSEA. Trimming stripped 7 bases from V and 4 bases from J, with 11 bases between. TCR beta chains were sequenced at survey level with immunoSEQ. The protocol was immunoSEQ multiplex PCR, while the TCRdb copy is restricted to in-frame clones and leaves out a portion. This table holds tens of thousands of clones, around 95% found once. The receptor was isolated from a man in his forties or fifties with rheumatoid arthritis. The sequencing sample was made of PBMCs. This chain links TRBV29-1 with TRBJ2-7, with D possibly being TRBD2 (5 bases). The CDR3 reads CSASPGYEQYF. The CDR3 DNA reads as TGCAGCGCCTCACCGGGATACGAGCAGTACTTC.